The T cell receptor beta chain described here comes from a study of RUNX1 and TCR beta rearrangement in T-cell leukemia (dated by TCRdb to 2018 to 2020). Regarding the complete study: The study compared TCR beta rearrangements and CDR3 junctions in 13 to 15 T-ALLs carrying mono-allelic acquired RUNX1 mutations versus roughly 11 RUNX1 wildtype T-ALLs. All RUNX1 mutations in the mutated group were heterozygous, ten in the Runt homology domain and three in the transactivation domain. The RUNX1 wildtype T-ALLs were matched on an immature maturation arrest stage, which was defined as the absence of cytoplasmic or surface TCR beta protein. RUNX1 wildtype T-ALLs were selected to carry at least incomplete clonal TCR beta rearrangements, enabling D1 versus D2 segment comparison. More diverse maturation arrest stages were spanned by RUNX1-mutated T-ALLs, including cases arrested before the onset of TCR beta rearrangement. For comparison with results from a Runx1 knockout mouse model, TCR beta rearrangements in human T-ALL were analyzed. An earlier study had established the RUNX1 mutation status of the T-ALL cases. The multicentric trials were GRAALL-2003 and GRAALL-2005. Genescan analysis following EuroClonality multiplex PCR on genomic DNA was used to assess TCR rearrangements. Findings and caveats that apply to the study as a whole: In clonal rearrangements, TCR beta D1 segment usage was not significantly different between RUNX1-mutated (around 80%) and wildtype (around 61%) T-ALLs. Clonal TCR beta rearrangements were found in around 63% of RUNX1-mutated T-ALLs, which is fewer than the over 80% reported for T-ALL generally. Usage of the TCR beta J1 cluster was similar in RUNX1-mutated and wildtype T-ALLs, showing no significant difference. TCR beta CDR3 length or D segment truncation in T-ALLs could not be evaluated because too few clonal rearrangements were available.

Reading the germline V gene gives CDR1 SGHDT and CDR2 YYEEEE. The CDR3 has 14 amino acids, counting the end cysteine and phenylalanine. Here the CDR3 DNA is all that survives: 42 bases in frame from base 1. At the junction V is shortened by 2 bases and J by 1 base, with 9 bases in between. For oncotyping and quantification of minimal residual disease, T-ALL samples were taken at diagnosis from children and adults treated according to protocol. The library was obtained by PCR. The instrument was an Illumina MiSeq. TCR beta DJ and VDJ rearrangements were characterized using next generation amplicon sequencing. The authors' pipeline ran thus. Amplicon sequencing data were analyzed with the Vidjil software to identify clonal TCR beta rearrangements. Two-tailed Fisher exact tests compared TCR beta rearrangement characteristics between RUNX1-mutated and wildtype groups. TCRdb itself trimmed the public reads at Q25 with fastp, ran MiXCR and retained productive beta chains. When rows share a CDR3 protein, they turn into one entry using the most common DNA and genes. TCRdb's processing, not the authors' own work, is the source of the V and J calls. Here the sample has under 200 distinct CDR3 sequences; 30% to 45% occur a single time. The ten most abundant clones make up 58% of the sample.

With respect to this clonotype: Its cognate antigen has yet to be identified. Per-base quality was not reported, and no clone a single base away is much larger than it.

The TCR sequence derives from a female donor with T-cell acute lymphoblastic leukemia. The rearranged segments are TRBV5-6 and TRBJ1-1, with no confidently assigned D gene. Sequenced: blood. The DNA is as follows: TGTGCCAGCAGCTTATCGTTGGAGAACACTGAAGCTTTCTTT. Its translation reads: CASSLSLENTEAFF.